This record covers a single T cell receptor beta chain. The CDR3 is 16 residues long. Trimming removed 6 bases from V and 0 bases from J; junction bases left unmatched: 8. Germline values: CDR1 MDHEN, CDR2 SYDVKM. TCR beta CDR3 sequences were amplified from RNA transcripts. HTBI primers were employed in a first-round RT-PCR of the TCR CDR3. TCRdb itself ran the multiplex PCR reads through MiXCR, one entry per CDR3 protein. The sample includes about 640,000 distinct CDR3 sequences, around 20% of them seen just once. This entry is derived from a study of T cells in Graves' hyperthyroidism and ophthalmopathy. With duration under 3 months, ophthalmopathy was active: Clinical Activity Score at least 3, NOSPECS at least 4.

Sequences were obtained from blood. This clonotype was obtained from a man aged 30 to 45 with Graves' ophthalmopathy. The chain combines TRBV28 with TRBJ2-5; 9 nucleotides align to TRBD1. The CDR3 loop reads CASSPRTGVHQETQYF. DNA of the CDR3: TGTGCCAGCAGCCCCCGGACAGGGGTCCACCAAGAGACCCAGTACTTC.